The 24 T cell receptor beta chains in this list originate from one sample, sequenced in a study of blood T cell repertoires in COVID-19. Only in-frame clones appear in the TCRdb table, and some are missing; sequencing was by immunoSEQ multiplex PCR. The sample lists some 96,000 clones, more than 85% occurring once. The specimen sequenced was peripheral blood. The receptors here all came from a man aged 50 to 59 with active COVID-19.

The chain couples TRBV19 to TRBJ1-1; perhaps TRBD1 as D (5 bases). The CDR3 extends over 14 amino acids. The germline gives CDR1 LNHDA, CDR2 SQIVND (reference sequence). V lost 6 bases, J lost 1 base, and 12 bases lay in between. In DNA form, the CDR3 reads TGTGCCAGTAGGACGTACCAGGGGAACACTGAAGCTTTCTTT. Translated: CASRTYQGNTEAFF.

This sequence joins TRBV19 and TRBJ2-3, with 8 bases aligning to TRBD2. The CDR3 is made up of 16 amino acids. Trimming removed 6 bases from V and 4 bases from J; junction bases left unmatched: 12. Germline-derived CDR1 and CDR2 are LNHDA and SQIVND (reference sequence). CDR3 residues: CASRRTQAGVADTQYF. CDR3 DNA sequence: TGTGCCAGTAGACGGACGCAAGCGGGAGTGGCAGATACGCAGTATTTT.

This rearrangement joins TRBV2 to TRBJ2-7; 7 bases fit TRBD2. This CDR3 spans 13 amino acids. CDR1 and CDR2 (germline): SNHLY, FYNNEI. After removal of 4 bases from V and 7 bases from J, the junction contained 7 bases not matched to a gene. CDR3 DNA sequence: TGTGCCAGCAGTGTCGCCCCAGCGGGGGAGCAGTACTTC. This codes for CASSVAPAGEQYF.

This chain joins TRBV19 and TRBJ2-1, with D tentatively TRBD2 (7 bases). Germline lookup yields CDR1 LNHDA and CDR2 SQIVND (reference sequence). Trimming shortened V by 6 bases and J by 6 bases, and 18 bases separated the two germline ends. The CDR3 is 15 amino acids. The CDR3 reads CASSLKGGGGNEQFF. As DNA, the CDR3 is TGTGCCAGTAGCCTGAAGGGGGGGGGCGGCAATGAGCAGTTCTTC. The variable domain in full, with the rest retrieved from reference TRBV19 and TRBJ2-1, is DGGITQSPKYLFRKEGQNVTLSCEQNLNHDAMYWYRQDPGQGLRLIYYSQIVNDFQKGDIAEGYSVSREKKESFPLTVTSAQKNPTAFYLCASSLKGGGGNEQFFGPGTRLTVL.

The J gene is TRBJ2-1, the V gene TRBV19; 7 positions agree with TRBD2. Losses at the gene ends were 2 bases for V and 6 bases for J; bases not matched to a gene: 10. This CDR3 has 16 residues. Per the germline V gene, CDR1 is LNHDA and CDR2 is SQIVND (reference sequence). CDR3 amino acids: CASSIYGSGVFNEQFF. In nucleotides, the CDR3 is TGTGCCAGTAGTATATACGGGAGCGGGGTTTTCAATGAGCAGTTCTTC.

DNA of the CDR3: TGTGCCAGCAGTTCACCTACAGGGCTGAACACTGAAGCTTTCTTT. Its translation: CASSSPTGLNTEAFF. This chain joins TRBV27 and TRBJ1-1; possible D gene TRBD1, 6 bases. From germline, CDR1 is MNHEY and CDR2 SMNVEV (reference sequence). The CDR3 extends over 15 amino acids. Trimming left V 4 bases short and J 0 bases short, with 12 bases between.

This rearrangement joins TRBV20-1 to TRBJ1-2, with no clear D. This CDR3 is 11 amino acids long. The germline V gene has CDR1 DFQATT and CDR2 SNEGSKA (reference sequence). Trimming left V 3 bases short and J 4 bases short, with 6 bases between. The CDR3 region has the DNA TGCAGTGCTAGTCACAGCTATGGCTACACCTTC. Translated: CSASHSYGYTF.

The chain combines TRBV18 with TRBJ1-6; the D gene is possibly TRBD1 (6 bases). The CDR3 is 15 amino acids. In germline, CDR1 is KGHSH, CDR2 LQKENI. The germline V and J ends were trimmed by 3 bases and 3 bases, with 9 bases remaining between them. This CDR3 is CASSPRQDYNSPLHF. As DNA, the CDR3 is TGTGCCAGCTCACCCAGACAGGACTATAATTCACCCCTCCACTTT.

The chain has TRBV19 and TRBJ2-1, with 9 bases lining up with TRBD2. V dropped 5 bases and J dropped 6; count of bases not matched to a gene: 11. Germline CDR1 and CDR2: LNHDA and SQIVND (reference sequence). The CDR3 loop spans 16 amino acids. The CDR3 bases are TGTGCCAGTAGTCCCAGCGGGGGGTCTTCTGGCAATGAGCAGTTCTTC. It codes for CASSPSGGSSGNEQFF.

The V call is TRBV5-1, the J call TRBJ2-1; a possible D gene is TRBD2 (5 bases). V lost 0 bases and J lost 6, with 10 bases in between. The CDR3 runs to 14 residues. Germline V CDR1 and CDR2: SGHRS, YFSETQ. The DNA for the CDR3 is TGCGCCAGCAGCTTGGTTGAGGCGGGCAATGAGCAGTTCTTC. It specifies CASSLVEAGNEQFF.

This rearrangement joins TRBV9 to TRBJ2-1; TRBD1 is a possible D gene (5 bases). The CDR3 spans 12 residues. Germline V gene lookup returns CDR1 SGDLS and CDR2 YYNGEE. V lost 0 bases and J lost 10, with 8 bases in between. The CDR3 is CASSVDAGEQFF. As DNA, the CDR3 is TGTGCCAGCAGCGTAGATGCAGGGGAGCAGTTCTTC.

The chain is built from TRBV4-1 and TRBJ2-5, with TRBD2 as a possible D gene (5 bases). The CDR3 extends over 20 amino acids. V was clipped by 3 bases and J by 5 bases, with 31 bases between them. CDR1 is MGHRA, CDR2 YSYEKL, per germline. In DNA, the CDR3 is TGCGCCAGCAGCCACCGAGGAGGTTCAAAGCAGAATAGGGATAGGGAGACCCAGTACTTC. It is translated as CASSHRGGSKQNRDRETQYF.

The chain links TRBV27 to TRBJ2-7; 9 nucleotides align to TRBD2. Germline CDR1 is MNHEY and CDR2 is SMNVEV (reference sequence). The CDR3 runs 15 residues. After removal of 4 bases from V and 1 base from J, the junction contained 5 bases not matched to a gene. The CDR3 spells CASSSASGASYEQYF. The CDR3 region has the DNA TGTGCCAGCAGTTCGGCTAGCGGGGCTTCCTACGAGCAGTACTTC.

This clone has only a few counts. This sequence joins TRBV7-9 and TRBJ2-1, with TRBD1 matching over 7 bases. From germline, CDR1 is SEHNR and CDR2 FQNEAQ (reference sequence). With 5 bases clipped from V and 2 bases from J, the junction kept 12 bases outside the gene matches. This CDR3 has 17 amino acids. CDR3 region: CASSPPLRQGPYNEQFF. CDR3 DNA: TGTGCCAGCAGCCCCCCTTTGCGACAGGGCCCCTACAATGAGCAGTTCTTC.

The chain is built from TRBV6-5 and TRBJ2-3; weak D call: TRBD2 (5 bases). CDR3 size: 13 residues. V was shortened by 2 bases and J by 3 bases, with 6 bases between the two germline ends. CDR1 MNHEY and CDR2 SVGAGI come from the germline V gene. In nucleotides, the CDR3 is TGTGCCAGCAGTTACCGGGGAACAGATACGCAGTATTTT. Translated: CASSYRGTDTQYF.

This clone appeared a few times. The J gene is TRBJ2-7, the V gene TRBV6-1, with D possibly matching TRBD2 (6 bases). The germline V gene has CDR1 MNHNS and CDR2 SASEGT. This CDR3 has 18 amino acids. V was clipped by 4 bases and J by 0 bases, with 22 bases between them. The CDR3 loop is CASSGRGVNWRGSYEQYF. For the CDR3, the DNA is TGTGCCAGCAGTGGGCGAGGGGTGAATTGGCGGGGCTCCTACGAGCAGTACTTC.

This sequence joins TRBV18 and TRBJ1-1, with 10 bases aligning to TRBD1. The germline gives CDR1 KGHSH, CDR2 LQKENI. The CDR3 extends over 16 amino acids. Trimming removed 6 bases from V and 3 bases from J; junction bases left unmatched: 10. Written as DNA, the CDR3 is TGTGCCAGCTCCCCGGGACAGGGGTACGGTGACACTGAAGCTTTCTTT. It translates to CASSPGQGYGDTEAFF. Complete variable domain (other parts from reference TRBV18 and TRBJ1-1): NAGVMQNPRHLVRRRGQEARLRCSPMKGHSHVYWYRQLPEEGLKFMVYLQKENIIDESGMPKERFSAEFPKEGPSILRIQQVVRGDSAAYFCASSPGQGYGDTEAFFGQGTRLTVV.

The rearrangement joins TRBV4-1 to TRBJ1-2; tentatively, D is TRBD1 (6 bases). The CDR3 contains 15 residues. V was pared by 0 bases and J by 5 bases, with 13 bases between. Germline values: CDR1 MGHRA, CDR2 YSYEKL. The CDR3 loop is CASSQDGAGAYGYTF. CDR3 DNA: TGCGCCAGCAGCCAAGATGGTGCGGGGGCGTATGGCTACACCTTC.

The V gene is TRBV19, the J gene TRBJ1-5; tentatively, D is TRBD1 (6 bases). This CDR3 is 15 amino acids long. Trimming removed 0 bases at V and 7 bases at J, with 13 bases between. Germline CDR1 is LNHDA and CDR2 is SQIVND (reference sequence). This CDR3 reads CASSIDHRGGQPQHF. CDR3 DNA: TGTGCCAGTAGTATAGATCATAGGGGGGGCCAGCCCCAGCATTTT. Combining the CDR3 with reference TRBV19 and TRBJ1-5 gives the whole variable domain DGGITQSPKYLFRKEGQNVTLSCEQNLNHDAMYWYRQDPGQGLRLIYYSQIVNDFQKGDIAEGYSVSREKKESFPLTVTSAQKNPTAFYLCASSIDHRGGQPQHFGDGTRLSIL.

The CDR3 bases are TGTGCCAGCAGGGCCGGGACAGGGGTTCCTCACACCTTC. It yields the protein CASRAGTGVPHTF. The chain carries TRBV2 and TRBJ1-2, with 10 bases aligning to TRBD1. The length of the CDR3 is 13 residues. Unmatched junction bases numbered 10, after V lost 6 bases and J lost 12 bases. Germline CDR1 and CDR2: SNHLY and FYNNEI.

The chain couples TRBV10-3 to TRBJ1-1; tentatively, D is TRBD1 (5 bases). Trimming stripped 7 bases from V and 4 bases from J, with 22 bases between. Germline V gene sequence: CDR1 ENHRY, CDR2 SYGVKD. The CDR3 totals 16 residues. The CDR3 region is CAIKSEGRQFSTEAFF. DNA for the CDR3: TGTGCCATCAAGTCGGAGGGGCGACAATTTAGCACTGAAGCTTTCTTT.

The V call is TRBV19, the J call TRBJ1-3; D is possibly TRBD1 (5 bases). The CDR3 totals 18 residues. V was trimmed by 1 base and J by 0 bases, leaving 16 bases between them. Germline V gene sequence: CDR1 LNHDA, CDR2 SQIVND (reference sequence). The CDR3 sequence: CASSIVSYWTTSGNTIYF. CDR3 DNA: TGTGCCAGTAGTATAGTTTCGTACTGGACAACCTCTGGAAACACCATATATTTT.

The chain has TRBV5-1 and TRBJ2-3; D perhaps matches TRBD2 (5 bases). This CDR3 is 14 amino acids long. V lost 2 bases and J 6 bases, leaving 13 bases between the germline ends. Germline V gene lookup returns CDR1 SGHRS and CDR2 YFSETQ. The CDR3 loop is CASSFDPRGDTQYF. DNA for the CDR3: TGCGCCAGCAGCTTCGACCCGCGCGGGGATACGCAGTATTTT.

DNA of the CDR3: TGTGCCAGCTCCCTGTCAGGGGGCAATCAGCCCCAGCATTTT. It is translated as CASSLSGGNQPQHF. This sequence joins TRBV18 and TRBJ1-5; a weak D match, TRBD1 (6 bases). V was shortened by 6 bases and J by 2 bases, with 11 bases between the two germline ends. Looked up from germline, CDR1 is KGHSH and CDR2 is LQKENI. The CDR3 sequence is 14 residues long. Drawing the rest from reference TRBV18 and TRBJ1-5, the complete variable domain is NAGVMQNPRHLVRRRGQEARLRCSPMKGHSHVYWYRQLPEEGLKFMVYLQKENIIDESGMPKERFSAEFPKEGPSILRIQQVVRGDSAAYFCASSLSGGNQPQHFGDGTRLSIL.